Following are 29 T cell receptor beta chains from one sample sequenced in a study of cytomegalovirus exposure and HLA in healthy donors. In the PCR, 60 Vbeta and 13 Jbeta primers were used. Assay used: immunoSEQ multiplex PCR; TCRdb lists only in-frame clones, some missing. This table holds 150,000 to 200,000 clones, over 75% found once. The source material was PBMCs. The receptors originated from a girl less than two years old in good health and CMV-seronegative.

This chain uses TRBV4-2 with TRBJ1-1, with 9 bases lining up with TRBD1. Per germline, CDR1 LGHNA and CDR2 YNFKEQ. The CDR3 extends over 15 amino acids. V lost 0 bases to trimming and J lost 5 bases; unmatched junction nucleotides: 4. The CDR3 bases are TGTGCCAGCAGCCAAGAAGCACAGGGGGCGACTGAAGCTTTCTTT. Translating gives CASSQEAQGATEAFF.

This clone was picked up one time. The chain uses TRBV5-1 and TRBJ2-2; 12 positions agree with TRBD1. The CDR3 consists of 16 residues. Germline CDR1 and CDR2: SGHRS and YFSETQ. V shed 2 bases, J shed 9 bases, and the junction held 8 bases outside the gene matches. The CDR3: CASSLGTGGIGWELFF. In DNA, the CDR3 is TGCGCCAGCAGCTTAGGGACAGGGGGCATCGGTTGGGAGCTGTTTTTT.

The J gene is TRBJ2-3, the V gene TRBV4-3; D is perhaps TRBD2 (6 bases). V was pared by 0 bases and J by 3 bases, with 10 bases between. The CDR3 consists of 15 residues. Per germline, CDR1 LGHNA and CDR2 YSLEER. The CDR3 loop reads CASSQDREFTDTQYF. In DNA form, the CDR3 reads TGCGCCAGCAGCCAAGATCGGGAGTTTACAGATACGCAGTATTTT.

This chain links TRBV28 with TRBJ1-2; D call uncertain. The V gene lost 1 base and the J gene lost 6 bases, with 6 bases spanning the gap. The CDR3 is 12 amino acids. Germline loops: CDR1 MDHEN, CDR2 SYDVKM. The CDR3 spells CASSLSTNGYTF. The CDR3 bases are TGTGCCAGCAGTTTATCCACTAATGGCTACACCTTC.

The CDR3 DNA is TGTGCCAGCAGCGTCGAGCCGGGACAGGGACTAGGGGGCTACACCTTC. Translating it yields CASSVEPGQGLGGYTF. The genes are TRBV9 and TRBJ1-2; the match to TRBD1 covers 9 bases. Germline CDR1 SGDLS, CDR2 YYNGEE. The CDR3 spans 16 residues. V shed 2 bases, J shed 8 bases, and the junction held 13 bases outside the gene matches.

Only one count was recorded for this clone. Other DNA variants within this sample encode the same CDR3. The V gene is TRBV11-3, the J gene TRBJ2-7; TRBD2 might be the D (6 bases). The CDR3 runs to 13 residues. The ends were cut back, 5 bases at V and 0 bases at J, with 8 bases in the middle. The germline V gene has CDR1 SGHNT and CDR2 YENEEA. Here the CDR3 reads CASSLGSSYEQYF. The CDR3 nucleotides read TGTGCCAGCAGCCTCGGGAGCTCCTACGAGCAGTACTTC. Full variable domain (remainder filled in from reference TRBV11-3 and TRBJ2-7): EAGVVQSPRYKIIEKKQPVAFWCNPISGHNTLYWYLQNLGQGPELLIRYENEEAVDDSQLPKDRFSAERLKGVDSTLKIQPAELGDSAVYLCASSLGSSYEQYFGPGTRLTVT.

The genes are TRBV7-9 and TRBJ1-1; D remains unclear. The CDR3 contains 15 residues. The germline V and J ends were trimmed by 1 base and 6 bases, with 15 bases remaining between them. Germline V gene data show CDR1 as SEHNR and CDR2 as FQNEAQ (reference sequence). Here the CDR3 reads CASSLGGLGDPEAFF. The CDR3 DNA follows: TGTGCCAGCAGCTTAGGAGGGCTAGGAGACCCTGAAGCTTTCTTT.

CDR3 residues: CASSITQGAIRDTEAFF. DNA for the CDR3: TGTGCCAGTAGTATCACCCAGGGGGCGATACGGGACACTGAAGCTTTCTTT. The V and J genes are TRBV19 and TRBJ1-1; 8 bases match TRBD1. The CDR3 runs 17 residues. CDR1 and CDR2 (germline): LNHDA, SQIVND (reference sequence). The J segment lost 3 bases and the V segment lost 3 bases, leaving 12 bases of the junction unmatched.

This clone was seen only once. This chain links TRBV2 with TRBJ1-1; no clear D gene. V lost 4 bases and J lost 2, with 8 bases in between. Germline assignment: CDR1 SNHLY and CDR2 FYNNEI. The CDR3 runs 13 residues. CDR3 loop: CASSGARNTEAFF. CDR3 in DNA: TGTGCCAGCAGTGGGGCCAGAAACACTGAAGCTTTCTTT. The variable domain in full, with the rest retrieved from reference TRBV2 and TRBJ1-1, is EPEVTQTPSHQVTQMGQEVILRCVPISNHLYFYWYRQILGQKVEFLVSFYNNEISEKSEIFDDQFSVERPDGSNFTLKIRSTKLEDSAMYFCASSGARNTEAFFGQGTRLTVV.

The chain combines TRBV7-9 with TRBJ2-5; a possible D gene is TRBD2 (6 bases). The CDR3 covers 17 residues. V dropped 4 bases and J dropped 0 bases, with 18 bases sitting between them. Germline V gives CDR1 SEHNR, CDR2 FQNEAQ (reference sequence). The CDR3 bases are TGTGCCAGCAGCTCCCAGGGACTTCTCCTGTACCAAGAGACCCAGTACTTC. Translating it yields CASSSQGLLLYQETQYF.

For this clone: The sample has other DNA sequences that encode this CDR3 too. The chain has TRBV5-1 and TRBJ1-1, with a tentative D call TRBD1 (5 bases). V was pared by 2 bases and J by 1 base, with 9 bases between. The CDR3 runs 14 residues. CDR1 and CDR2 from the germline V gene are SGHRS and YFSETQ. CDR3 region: CASSLQVGNTEAFF. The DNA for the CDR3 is TGCGCCAGCAGCTTACAGGTTGGGAACACTGAAGCTTTCTTT. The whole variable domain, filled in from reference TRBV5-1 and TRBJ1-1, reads KAGVTQTPRYLIKTRGQQVTLSCSPISGHRSVSWYQQTPGQGLQFLFEYFSETQRNKGNFPGRFSGRQFSNSRSEMNVSTLELGDSALYLCASSLQVGNTEAFFGQGTRLTVV.

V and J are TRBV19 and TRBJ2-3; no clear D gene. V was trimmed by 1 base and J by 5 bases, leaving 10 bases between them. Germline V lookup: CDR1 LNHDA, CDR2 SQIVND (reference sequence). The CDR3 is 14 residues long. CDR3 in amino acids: CASSIATAGDTQYF. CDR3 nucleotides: TGTGCCAGTAGTATAGCTACAGCAGGAGATACGCAGTATTTT.

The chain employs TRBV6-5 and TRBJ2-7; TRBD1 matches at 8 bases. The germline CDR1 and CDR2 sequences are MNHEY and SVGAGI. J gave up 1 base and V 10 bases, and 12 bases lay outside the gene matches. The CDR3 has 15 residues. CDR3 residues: CATRRTGTGSYEQYF. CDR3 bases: TGTGCCACCAGACGTACCGGGACAGGATCCTACGAGCAGTACTTC.

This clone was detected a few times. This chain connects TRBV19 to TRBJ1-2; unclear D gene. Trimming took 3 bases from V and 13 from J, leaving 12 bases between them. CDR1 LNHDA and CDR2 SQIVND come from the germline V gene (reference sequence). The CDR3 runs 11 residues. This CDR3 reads CASSIGRISTF. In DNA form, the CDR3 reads TGTGCCAGTAGTATCGGGAGGATTTCCACCTTC.

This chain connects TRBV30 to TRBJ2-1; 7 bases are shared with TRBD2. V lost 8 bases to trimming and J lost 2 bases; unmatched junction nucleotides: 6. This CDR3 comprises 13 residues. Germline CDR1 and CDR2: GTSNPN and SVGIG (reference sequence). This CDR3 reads CALRGRAYNEQFF. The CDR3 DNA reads TGTGCCCTCAGAGGGAGGGCCTACAATGAGCAGTTCTTC.

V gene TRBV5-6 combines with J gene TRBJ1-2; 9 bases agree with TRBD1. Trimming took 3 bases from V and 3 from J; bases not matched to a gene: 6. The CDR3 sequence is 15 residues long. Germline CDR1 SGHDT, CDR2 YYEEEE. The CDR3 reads CASSSPGQGDYGYTF. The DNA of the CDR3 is TGTGCCAGCAGCTCCCCGGGACAGGGCGACTATGGCTACACCTTC.

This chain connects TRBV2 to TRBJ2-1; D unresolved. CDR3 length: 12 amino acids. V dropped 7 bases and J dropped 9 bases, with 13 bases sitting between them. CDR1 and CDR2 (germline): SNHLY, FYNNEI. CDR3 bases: TGTGCCAGCATAACCAGATCCATTGAGCAGTTCTTC. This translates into CASITRSIEQFF.

This CDR3 reads CASSSTGGSVANEQFF. The CDR3 nucleotides are TGCGCCAGCAGCTCGACTGGCGGGAGTGTCGCCAATGAGCAGTTCTTC. The chain has TRBV5-1 and TRBJ2-1, with 7 bases that match TRBD2. The germline V gene has CDR1 SGHRS and CDR2 YFSETQ. After removal of 3 bases from V and 6 bases from J, the junction contained 12 bases not matched to a gene. CDR3 size: 16 residues.

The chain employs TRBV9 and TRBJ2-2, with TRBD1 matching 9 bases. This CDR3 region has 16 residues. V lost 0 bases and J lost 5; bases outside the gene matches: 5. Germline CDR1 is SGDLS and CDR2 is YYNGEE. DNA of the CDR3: TGTGCCAGCAGCGTAGATTCCGGGACAGGGACCGGGGAGCTGTTTTTT. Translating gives CASSVDSGTGTGELFF.

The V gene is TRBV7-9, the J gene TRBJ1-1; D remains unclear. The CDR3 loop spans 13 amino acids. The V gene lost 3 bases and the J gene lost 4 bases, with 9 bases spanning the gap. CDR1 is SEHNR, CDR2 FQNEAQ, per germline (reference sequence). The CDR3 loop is CASSFGEGTEAFF. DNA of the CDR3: TGTGCCAGCAGCTTCGGGGAAGGCACTGAAGCTTTCTTT.

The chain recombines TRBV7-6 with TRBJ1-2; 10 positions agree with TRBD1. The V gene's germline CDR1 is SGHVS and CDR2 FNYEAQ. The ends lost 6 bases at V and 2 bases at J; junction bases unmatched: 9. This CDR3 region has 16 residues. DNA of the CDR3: TGTGCCAGCAGTCCCGGGACAGGGGCTTTGAACTATGGCTACACCTTC. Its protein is CASSPGTGALNYGYTF. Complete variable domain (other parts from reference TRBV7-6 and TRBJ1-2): GAGVSQSPRYKVTKRGQDVALRCDPISGHVSLYWYRQALGQGPEFLTYFNYEAQQDKSGLPNDRFSAERPEGSISTLTIQRTEQRDSAMYRCASSPGTGALNYGYTFGSGTRLTVV.

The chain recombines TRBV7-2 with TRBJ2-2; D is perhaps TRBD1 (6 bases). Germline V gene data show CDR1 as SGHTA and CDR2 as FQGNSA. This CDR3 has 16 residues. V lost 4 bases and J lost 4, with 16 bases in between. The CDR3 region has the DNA TGTGCCAGCAGCTCCGCGAACAGGGCCCGCACCGGGGAGCTGTTTTTT. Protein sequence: CASSSANRARTGELFF.

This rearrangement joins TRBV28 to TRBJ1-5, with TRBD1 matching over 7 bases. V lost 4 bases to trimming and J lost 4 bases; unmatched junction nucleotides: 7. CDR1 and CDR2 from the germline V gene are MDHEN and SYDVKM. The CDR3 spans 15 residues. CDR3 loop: CASSSSAQGNQPQHF. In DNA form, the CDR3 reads TGTGCCAGCAGTTCCAGCGCACAGGGGAATCAGCCCCAGCATTTT.

DNA of the CDR3: TGTGCCAGCAGATTAACTGGGCTCTACGAGCAGTACTTC. It is translated as CASRLTGLYEQYF. The chain couples TRBV6-5 to TRBJ2-7; no clear D gene. The CDR3 spans 13 residues. V lost 6 bases and J 3 bases, leaving 12 bases between the germline ends. Per germline, CDR1 MNHEY and CDR2 SVGAGI.

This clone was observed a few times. The CDR3 sequence is CASTKVREENTEAFF. The CDR3 DNA sequence: TGTGCCAGCACCAAAGTCAGGGAAGAGAACACTGAAGCTTTCTTT. This chain uses TRBV21-1 with TRBJ1-1; the table's D call of TRBD1 was not tested on the DNA. TRBV21-1 is tagged as a pseudogene. This CDR3 spans 15 amino acids.

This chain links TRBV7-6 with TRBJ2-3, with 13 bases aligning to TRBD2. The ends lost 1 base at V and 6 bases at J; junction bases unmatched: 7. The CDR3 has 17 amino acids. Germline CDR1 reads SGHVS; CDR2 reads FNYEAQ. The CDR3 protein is CASSLGTSGGLADTQYF. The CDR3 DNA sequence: TGTGCCAGCAGCTTAGGGACTAGCGGGGGATTGGCCGATACGCAGTATTTT.

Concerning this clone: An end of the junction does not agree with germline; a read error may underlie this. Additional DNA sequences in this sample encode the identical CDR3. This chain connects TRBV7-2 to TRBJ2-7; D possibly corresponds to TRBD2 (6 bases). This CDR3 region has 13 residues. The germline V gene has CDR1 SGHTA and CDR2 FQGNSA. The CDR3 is CASSLGTGYEQYF. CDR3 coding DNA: TGTGCCAGCAGTTTAGGGACTGGCTACGAGCAGTACTTC.

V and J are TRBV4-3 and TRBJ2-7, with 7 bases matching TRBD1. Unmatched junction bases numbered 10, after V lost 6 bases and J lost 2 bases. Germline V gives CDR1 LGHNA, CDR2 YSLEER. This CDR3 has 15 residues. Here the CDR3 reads CASSRTTGITYEQYF. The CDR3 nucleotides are TGCGCCAGCAGTAGAACGACAGGGATAACCTACGAGCAGTACTTC.

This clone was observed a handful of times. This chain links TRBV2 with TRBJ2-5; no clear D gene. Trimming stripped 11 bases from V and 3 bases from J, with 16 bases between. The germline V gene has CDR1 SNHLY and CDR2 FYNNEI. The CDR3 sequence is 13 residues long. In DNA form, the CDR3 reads TGTGCCTCCTCCGCGTACCGGGAAGAGACCCAGTACTTC. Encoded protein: CASSAYREETQYF. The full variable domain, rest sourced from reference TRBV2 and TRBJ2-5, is EPEVTQTPSHQVTQMGQEVILRCVPISNHLYFYWYRQILGQKVEFLVSFYNNEISEKSEIFDDQFSVERPDGSNFTLKIRSTKLEDSAMYFCASSAYREETQYFGPGTRLLVL.